This TCR beta chain is drawn from a study of blood T cells in healthy people across ages. Then a second PCR, running roughly 7 to 11 cycles, was carried out with a sample-barcoded 5' primer and a J-beta primer mix. Via MiXCR, TCRdb re-called the 5' RACE reads, giving one row per CDR3 protein. Of almost 1 million distinct CDR3 sequences detected, 51% appear once; the ten largest clones hold 20% to 25%. The receptor comes from a woman aged 60 to 75 in good health. The sample consisted of blood.

The CDR3 coding sequence is TGCAGCGTCCGACAGATCTATGGCTACACCTTC. Translation: CSVRQIYGYTF. V usage is TRBV29-1 and J usage is TRBJ1-2; D may be TRBD1 (5 bases). V gave up 6 bases and J gave up 4 bases, with 9 bases separating them. The germline V gene encodes CDR1 SQVTM and CDR2 ANQGSEA. The CDR3 covers 11 residues.